The source of this T cell receptor beta chain is a study of cytomegalovirus exposure and HLA in healthy donors. The repertoire was sequenced with immunoSEQ multiplex PCR; TCRdb's copy has only in-frame clones and lacks some. The sample includes under 250,000 clones, about 89% of them seen just once. Trimming took off 0 bases at V and 4 bases at J, with 14 bases between the two ends. Germline CDR1 reads SGHRS; CDR2 reads YFSETQ. The CDR3 is made up of 16 amino acids. What was sequenced was PBMCs. This TCR was recovered from a woman aged 18-35 years in good health and CMV-seronegative. The chain carries TRBV5-1 and TRBJ1-5; D not resolved. CDR3 nucleotides: TGCGCCAGCAGCTTGGGTTTGGGAGGGCCAAATCAGCCCCAGCATTTT. It codes for CASSLGLGGPNQPQHF. The full variable domain, completed using reference TRBV5-1 and TRBJ1-5, is KAGVTQTPRYLIKTRGQQVTLSCSPISGHRSVSWYQQTPGQGLQFLFEYFSETQRNKGNFPGRFSGRQFSNSRSEMNVSTLELGDSALYLCASSLGLGGPNQPQHFGDGTRLSIL.